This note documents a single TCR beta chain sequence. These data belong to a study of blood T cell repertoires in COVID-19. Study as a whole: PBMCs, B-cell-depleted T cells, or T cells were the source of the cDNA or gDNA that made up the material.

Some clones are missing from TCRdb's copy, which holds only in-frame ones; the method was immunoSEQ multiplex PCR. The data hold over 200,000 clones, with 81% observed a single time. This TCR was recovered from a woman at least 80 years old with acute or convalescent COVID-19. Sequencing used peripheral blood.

The CDR3 spells CASSAHSGGFTDTQYF. CDR3 nucleotide sequence: TGTGCCAGCAGCGCCCATAGCGGGGGGTTTACAGATACGCAGTATTTT. V usage is TRBV9 and J usage is TRBJ2-3, with 10 bases that match TRBD2. The V gene end was trimmed by 3 bases and the J gene end by 3 bases; junction bases not matched to a gene: 7. The CDR3 length is 16 residues. Germline loops: CDR1 SGDLS, CDR2 YYNGEE.